These 20 T cell receptor beta chains originate from one sample sequenced in a study of blood T cell repertoires in COVID-19. Assay used: immunoSEQ multiplex PCR; TCRdb lists only in-frame clones, some missing. This sample yields a few hundred thousand clones, of which almost 85% are seen a single time; 15% belongs to the top ten. Sequencing was carried out using PBMCs or T cells enriched from blood (not recorded which). The receptor source for this set is a man in his forties who had recovered from COVID-19.

V is TRBV5-1 and J is TRBJ1-2, with a tentative D call TRBD1 (6 bases). This CDR3 has 15 residues. The germline V gene encodes CDR1 SGHRS and CDR2 YFSETQ. V was clipped by 6 bases and J by 1 base, with 16 bases between them. CDR3 bases: TGCGCCAGCACTCTCGGGGACACCCGTAACTATGGCTACACCTTC. Translated, it gives CASTLGDTRNYGYTF.

The chain employs TRBV5-1 and TRBJ1-4, with 7 bases matching TRBD1. J gave up 6 bases and V 0 bases, and 5 bases lay outside the gene matches. CDR3 length: 15 residues. Germline lookup yields CDR1 SGHRS and CDR2 YFSETQ. This CDR3 reads CASSLEGTEDEKLFF. The CDR3 bases are TGCGCCAGCAGCTTGGAGGGGACAGAGGATGAAAAACTGTTTTTT.

The V call is TRBV28, the J call TRBJ1-1, with D maybe TRBD1 (5 bases). Between the trimmed V and J ends, which lost 8 bases and 0 bases, there was a span of 13 bases. The germline CDR1 and CDR2 sequences are MDHEN and SYDVKM. This CDR3 has 14 amino acids. CDR3: CASSSAGMNTEAFF. DNA for the CDR3: TGTGCCAGCTCCTCGGCAGGGATGAACACTGAAGCTTTCTTT. The complete variable domain, with remaining parts taken from reference TRBV28 and TRBJ1-1, reads DVKVTQSSRYLVKRTGEKVFLECVQDMDHENMFWYRQDPGLGLRLIYFSYDVKMKEKGDIPEGYSVSREKKERFSLILESASTNQTSMYLCASSSAGMNTEAFFGQGTRLTVV.

V is TRBV11-2 and J is TRBJ1-5, with D hard to call. V shed 5 bases and J shed 11 bases, with 13 bases lying between them. CDR3 length: 12 amino acids. Per the germline V gene, CDR1 is SGHAT and CDR2 is FQNNGV. DNA of the CDR3: TGTGCCAGCAGCGATAGCCCCGGGTCCCAGCATTTT. Its translation: CASSDSPGSQHF.

The chain has TRBV7-3 and TRBJ1-2; weak D call: TRBD1 (5 bases). Trimming took off 2 bases at V and 4 bases at J, with 17 bases between the two ends. From germline, CDR1 is SGHTA and CDR2 FQGTGA. CDR3 size: 16 residues. The CDR3 nucleotides read TGTGCCAGCAGCTTAGATGGAGGGGCGCGTAGCTATGGCTACACCTTC. This translates into CASSLDGGARSYGYTF.

The V gene is TRBV9, the J gene TRBJ1-1, with D unresolved. V lost 4 bases and J 3 bases, leaving 22 bases between the germline ends. The CDR3 contains 17 residues. CDR1 is SGDLS and CDR2 is YYNGEE in the germline V gene. CDR3: CASSPSRGAGEDTEAFF. CDR3 nucleotides: TGTGCCAGCAGCCCCTCCCGCGGTGCCGGTGAAGACACTGAAGCTTTCTTT.

The J gene is TRBJ2-7, the V gene TRBV11-3; a possible D gene is TRBD2 (6 bases). This CDR3 comprises 13 residues. Trimming removed 8 bases from V and 4 bases from J, with 15 bases in between. Germline V CDR1 and CDR2: SGHNT, YENEEA. The CDR3 DNA reads TGTGCCAGCGCTCTGTTGGAGGGATACGAGCAGTACTTC. Amino acid sequence: CASALLEGYEQYF. Full variable domain (outside the CDR3, taken from reference TRBV11-3 and TRBJ2-7): EAGVVQSPRYKIIEKKQPVAFWCNPISGHNTLYWYLQNLGQGPELLIRYENEEAVDDSQLPKDRFSAERLKGVDSTLKIQPAELGDSAVYLCASALLEGYEQYFGPGTRLTVT.

V is TRBV21-1 and J is TRBJ2-7; the DNA was not used to check the table's D call, TRBD2. TRBV21-1 represents a pseudogene. This CDR3 spans 11 amino acids. The CDR3 coding sequence is TGTGCCAGCAGCCTCTCCTACGAGCAGTACTTC. Encoded protein: CASSLSYEQYF.

This clone occurred once. The CDR3 region is CASTNPGQGNREQYF. The CDR3 bases are TGTGCCAGCACCAACCCGGGACAGGGTAATCGCGAGCAGTACTTC. V usage is TRBV28 and J usage is TRBJ2-7; 9 bases match TRBD1. Germline assignment: CDR1 MDHEN and CDR2 SYDVKM. V gave up 7 bases and J gave up 6 bases; unmatched junction bases: 13. The CDR3 totals 15 residues.

This clone was detected a few times. The V and J genes are TRBV4-1 and TRBJ2-3; a weak D match, TRBD2 (6 bases). Germline CDR1 reads MGHRA; CDR2 reads YSYEKL. The V gene lost 0 bases and the J gene lost 2 bases, with 15 bases spanning the gap. The CDR3 runs 17 residues. The CDR3 reads CASSQDPPGRPTDTQYF. In DNA form, the CDR3 reads TGCGCCAGCAGCCAAGATCCCCCCGGGAGACCCACAGATACGCAGTATTTT.

This sequence joins TRBV27 and TRBJ2-2; 7 bases map to TRBD1. V lost 4 bases and J lost 6; bases outside the gene matches: 11. The CDR3 consists of 16 residues. The V gene's germline CDR1 is MNHEY and CDR2 SMNVEV (reference sequence). The CDR3 protein is CASSSLSTGVAGELFF. The CDR3, as DNA: TGTGCCAGCAGTTCCCTGAGCACAGGGGTGGCCGGGGAGCTGTTTTTT.

The chain joins TRBV30 to TRBJ2-1; 9 nucleotides match TRBD2. V lost 0 bases and J lost 4; bases outside the gene matches: 7. The CDR3 length is 16 residues. CDR1 and CDR2 (germline): GTSNPN, SVGIG (reference sequence). DNA of the CDR3: TGTGCCTGGAGTGTACTTCTAGCGGGGAGATACAATGAGCAGTTCTTC. Translated, it gives CAWSVLLAGRYNEQFF.

V is TRBV30 and J is TRBJ2-3; 9 positions match TRBD2. J was trimmed by 8 bases and V by 5 bases; bases with no gene match: 8. Per the germline V gene, CDR1 is GTSNPN and CDR2 is SVGIG (reference sequence). The CDR3 contains 13 residues. The CDR3 region is CAWQGGGARTQYF. In DNA form, the CDR3 reads TGTGCCTGGCAGGGCGGGGGGGCGCGTACGCAGTATTTT. The full variable domain, rest sourced from reference TRBV30 and TRBJ2-3, is SQTIHQWPATLVQPVGSPLSLECTVEGTSNPNLYWYRQAAGRGLQLLFYSVGIGQISSEVPQNLSASRPQDRQFILSSKKLLLSDSGFYLCAWQGGGARTQYFGPGTRLTVL.

The V gene is TRBV10-3, the J gene TRBJ2-1; D perhaps matches TRBD2 (6 bases). Germline CDR1 ENHRY, CDR2 SYGVKD. Trimming shortened V by 10 bases and J by 5 bases, and 9 bases separated the two germline ends. The CDR3 consists of 11 residues. The CDR3 nucleotides read TGTGCCACGGGGGAGGACAATGAGCAGTTCTTC. Translating gives CATGEDNEQFF.

V is TRBV7-7 and J is TRBJ1-5, with 7 positions matching TRBD1. Germline lookup yields CDR1 SSHAT and CDR2 FNYEAQ (reference sequence). With 5 bases clipped from V and 1 base from J, the junction kept 5 bases outside the gene matches. This CDR3 is 15 amino acids long. The CDR3 sequence: CASSPRGRSNQPQHF. The CDR3 region has the DNA TGTGCCAGCAGCCCGAGGGGGCGCAGCAATCAGCCCCAGCATTTT. Using reference TRBV7-7 and TRBJ1-5 for the parts outside the CDR3, the full variable domain is GAGVSQSPRYKVTKRGQDVTLRCDPISSHATLYWYQQALGQGPEFLTYFNYEAQPDKSGLPSDRFSAERPEGSISTLTIQRTEQRDSAMYRCASSPRGRSNQPQHFGDGTRLSIL.

The sample holds one count of this clone. The chain couples TRBV9 to TRBJ2-1; possible D gene TRBD2, 6 bases. Trimming took 3 bases from V and 6 from J, leaving 7 bases between them. The CDR3 runs to 12 residues. The germline V gene encodes CDR1 SGDLS and CDR2 YYNGEE. CDR3 sequence: CASSAGGNEQFF. The CDR3 DNA reads TGTGCCAGCAGCGCCGGGGGCAATGAGCAGTTCTTC.

The genes are TRBV27 and TRBJ1-2; 7 bases match TRBD1. Looked up from germline, CDR1 is MNHEY and CDR2 is SMNVEV (reference sequence). The trim removed 5 bases at V and 8 bases at J, leaving 14 bases unmatched. This CDR3 region has 15 residues. CDR3: CASSPRQGGAWGYTF. CDR3 sequence (DNA): TGTGCCAGCAGTCCAAGACAGGGAGGCGCTTGGGGCTACACCTTC.

The chain combines TRBV10-3 with TRBJ2-5; 9 bases match TRBD2. V lost 2 bases to trimming and J lost 1 base; unmatched junction nucleotides: 8. This CDR3 has 17 residues. Germline CDR1 reads ENHRY; CDR2 reads SYGVKD. Written as DNA, the CDR3 is TGTGCCATCAGTGAGGGGACTGGCGGGAGGGTCCAAGAGACCCAGTACTTC. Protein: CAISEGTGGRVQETQYF.

The chain joins TRBV2 to TRBJ1-5, with 9 bases lining up with TRBD1. CDR1 and CDR2 from the germline V gene are SNHLY and FYNNEI. Trimming at V came to 7 bases and at J to 9 bases, leaving 10 bases not matched to a gene. The CDR3 length is 14 residues. The CDR3 is CASKVTGGGRPQHF. The CDR3 coding sequence is TGTGCCAGCAAAGTAACAGGGGGCGGGAGGCCCCAGCATTTT.

This chain links TRBV18 with TRBJ1-1; D remains ambiguous. The CDR3 is made up of 15 amino acids. V gave up 1 base and J gave up 2 bases, with 11 bases separating them. Germline CDR1 is KGHSH and CDR2 is LQKENI. The CDR3 nucleotides read TGTGCCAGCTCACCACGGGCCGGGAAAAACACTGAAGCTTTCTTT. Amino acid sequence: CASSPRAGKNTEAFF.